These 16 T cell receptor beta chains were all obtained from the same sample, sequenced in a study of T cell responses to AZD1222 COVID-19 vaccine. The protocol was immunoSEQ multiplex PCR, while the TCRdb copy is restricted to in-frame clones and leaves out a portion. This table holds 65,000 to 80,000 clones, about four fifths found once. Here the sequenced sample was peripheral blood, taken 28 days after the second AZD1222 dose. Receptors originate from an adult who received the AZD1222 COVID-19 vaccine.

This chain links TRBV28 with TRBJ2-1; the match to TRBD2 covers 15 bases. CDR1 is MDHEN, CDR2 SYDVKM, per germline. This CDR3 has 17 amino acids. The V gene end was trimmed by 4 bases and the J gene end by 6 bases; junction bases not matched to a gene: 7. CDR3 in amino acids: CASSWGLAGGFGNEQFF. CDR3 nucleotides: TGTGCCAGCAGTTGGGGACTAGCGGGAGGTTTCGGCAATGAGCAGTTCTTC.

The rearrangement uses TRBV6-5 and TRBJ1-5, with D unclear. Trimming shortened V by 2 bases and J by 4 bases, and 6 bases separated the two germline ends. The CDR3 has 13 residues. Germline-derived CDR1 and CDR2 are MNHEY and SVGAGI. The chain's CDR3 is CASSYGWNQPQHF. The CDR3 DNA is TGTGCCAGCAGTTACGGATGGAATCAGCCCCAGCATTTT.

The gene calls are TRBV6-1 and TRBJ1-5; 8 bases line up with TRBD1. Germline loops: CDR1 MNHNS, CDR2 SASEGT. The CDR3 sequence is 15 residues long. V was pared by 2 bases and J by 6 bases, with 6 bases of the junction left unmatched. CDR3 protein: CASSEYGQGFQPQHF. The CDR3, as DNA: TGTGCCAGCAGTGAATACGGACAGGGCTTTCAGCCCCAGCATTTT.

The chain carries TRBV28 and TRBJ2-2, with 11 bases lining up with TRBD2. The V segment lost 5 bases and the J segment 5 bases; nucleotides outside the gene matches: 7. This CDR3 has 16 residues. Germline-derived CDR1 and CDR2 are MDHEN and SYDVKM. This CDR3 reads CASSPPGLAATGELFF. CDR3 DNA sequence: TGTGCCAGCAGTCCACCGGGACTAGCGGCAACCGGGGAGCTGTTTTTT.

The chain recombines TRBV25-1 with TRBJ2-7; D is perhaps TRBD2 (6 bases). V was shortened by 5 bases and J by 0 bases, with 11 bases between the two germline ends. Germline V gene lookup returns CDR1 MGHDK and CDR2 SYGVNS. This CDR3 is 14 amino acids long. CDR3 bases: TGTGCCAGCAGTTATTTAGCGGACTCCTACGAGCAGTACTTC. Protein product: CASSYLADSYEQYF.

The genes are TRBV6-6 and TRBJ1-3; D gene ambiguous. V lost 4 bases, J lost 5 bases, and 6 bases lay in between. The germline CDR1 and CDR2 sequences are MNHNY and SVGAGI (reference sequence). The CDR3 is made up of 12 amino acids. The CDR3 nucleotides are TGTGCCAGCAGTTCAACCAGAAACACCATATATTTT. It specifies CASSSTRNTIYF.

V usage is TRBV2 and J usage is TRBJ2-1, with 7 bases aligning to TRBD2. Unmatched junction bases numbered 8, after V lost 2 bases and J lost 7 bases. This CDR3 has 15 amino acids. The germline CDR1 and CDR2 sequences are SNHLY and FYNNEI. In nucleotides, the CDR3 is TGTGCCAGCAGTGAATCGGGTGGGGAGGGAAATGAGCAGTTCTTC. Amino acid sequence: CASSESGGEGNEQFF. The variable domain in full, completed from reference TRBV2 and TRBJ2-1, reads EPEVTQTPSHQVTQMGQEVILRCVPISNHLYFYWYRQILGQKVEFLVSFYNNEISEKSEIFDDQFSVERPDGSNFTLKIRSTKLEDSAMYFCASSESGGEGNEQFFGPGTRLTVL.

V and J are TRBV7-9 and TRBJ1-1, with D uncertain. Per the germline V gene, CDR1 is SEHNR and CDR2 is FQNEAQ (reference sequence). The CDR3 is 12 amino acids. Trimming pared 5 bases from V and 4 bases from J, leaving 8 bases between. This CDR3 is CASSLSSTEAFF. As DNA, the CDR3 is TGTGCCAGCAGCCTTTCGTCCACTGAAGCTTTCTTT.

The rearrangement uses TRBV27 and TRBJ2-1, with 7 bases lining up with TRBD2. V lost 5 bases, J lost 1 base, and 8 bases stayed unmatched. The CDR3 covers 16 residues. CDR1 MNHEY and CDR2 SMNVEV come from the germline V gene (reference sequence). In DNA, the CDR3 is TGTGCCAGCAGTCCCCTCGTGCGGGAGTCCTACAATGAGCAGTTCTTC. Protein: CASSPLVRESYNEQFF.

CDR3: CASRPLRGTGNTIYF. For the CDR3, the DNA is TGTGCCAGCCGCCCCCTCAGGGGGACGGGAAACACCATATATTTT. The rearrangement uses TRBV7-9 and TRBJ1-3; 7 bases match TRBD1. After removal of 8 bases from V and 4 bases from J, the junction contained 11 bases not matched to a gene. The germline V gene encodes CDR1 SEHNR and CDR2 FQNEAQ (reference sequence). This CDR3 comprises 15 residues.

This chain uses TRBV12-3 or TRBV12-4 with TRBJ1-2; maybe TRBD1 (5 bases). Trimming removed 7 bases from V and 5 bases from J, with 14 bases in between. The CDR3 covers 13 residues. The CDR3 nucleotides read TGTGCCAGCACCCCCAGGGCAGGATATGGCTACACCTTC. Translated, it gives CASTPRAGYGYTF.

V usage is TRBV28 and J usage is TRBJ2-2; 7 bases fit TRBD2. V dropped 7 bases and J dropped 5; count of bases not matched to a gene: 10. This CDR3 is 15 amino acids long. Germline CDR1 is MDHEN and CDR2 is SYDVKM. CDR3: CASKGNGRWTGELFF. In nucleotides, the CDR3 is TGTGCCAGCAAGGGGAACGGGAGGTGGACCGGGGAGCTGTTTTTT.

This clone has just a few counts. The genes are TRBV4-2 and TRBJ2-1, with D maybe TRBD2 (7 bases). Germline V gives CDR1 LGHNA, CDR2 YNFKEQ. The germline V and J ends were trimmed by 6 bases and 3 bases, with 18 bases remaining between them. The CDR3 has 16 amino acids. CDR3 in amino acids: CASSNAGRGDYNEQFF. The CDR3 DNA reads TGTGCCAGCAGTAATGCAGGGAGGGGGGACTACAATGAGCAGTTCTTC.

There are a few counts of this clone. J is TRBJ1-5 and V is TRBV30; TRBD1 matches 7 bases. The CDR3 contains 13 residues. In germline, CDR1 is GTSNPN, CDR2 SVGIG (reference sequence). Trimming cost V 5 bases and J 9 bases; bases outside gene matches: 10. The CDR3 nucleotides are TGTGCCTGGGCAGGACAGGCGCCGGGGCCCCAGCATTTT. This translates into CAWAGQAPGPQHF. The full variable domain, rest sourced from reference TRBV30 and TRBJ1-5, is SQTIHQWPATLVQPVGSPLSLECTVEGTSNPNLYWYRQAAGRGLQLLFYSVGIGQISSEVPQNLSASRPQDRQFILSSKKLLLSDSGFYLCAWAGQAPGPQHFGDGTRLSIL.

This chain connects TRBV27 to TRBJ2-7; 13 bases map to TRBD2. The CDR3 spans 16 residues. V gave up 4 bases and J gave up 5 bases; unmatched junction bases: 8. The germline V gene encodes CDR1 MNHEY and CDR2 SMNVEV (reference sequence). The CDR3 loop reads CASSSGLAGEPHEQYF. CDR3 nucleotide sequence: TGTGCCAGCAGTTCTGGACTAGCGGGAGAACCCCACGAGCAGTACTTC.

The chain couples TRBV9 to TRBJ1-3; TRBD1 matches 8 bases. The J segment lost 2 bases and the V segment lost 0 bases, leaving 4 bases of the junction unmatched. Germline V lookup: CDR1 SGDLS, CDR2 YYNGEE. This CDR3 spans 16 amino acids. In nucleotides, the CDR3 is TGTGCCAGCAGCGTAGAGCAGGGGGCAGCTGGAAACACCATATATTTT. Protein product: CASSVEQGAAGNTIYF. Variable domain in full (rest from reference TRBV9 and TRBJ1-3): DSGVTQTPKHLITATGQRVTLRCSPRSGDLSVYWYQQSLDQGLQFLIQYYNGEERAKGNILERFSAQQFPDLHSELNLSSLELGDSALYFCASSVEQGAAGNTIYFGEGSWLTVV.